The 5 T cell receptor beta chains reported below all come from one sample, sequenced in a study of beta chain features in type 1 diabetes (dated by TCRdb to 2016 to 2018). Overall study results and their limits: Type 1 diabetes patients showed a moderate but significant shortening of TCRB CDR3 length in all four CD4+ subsets.

These receptors are not linked to any known antigen. The method was the immunoSEQ multiplex PCR assay. The High Capacity cDNA Reverse Transcription Kit was used to reverse transcribe all of the isolated RNA, meaning that expressed TCRB transcripts were what got sequenced. Sourced from immuneACCESS, this table was stored by TCRdb with only in-frame sequences that have V and J called. A share of the clones is absent; for the studies checked, an unresolved V gene accounts for under half, and the remainder has no known explanation. This sample lists around 70,000 clones; about 50% were detected once. In total, the top ten clones hold roughly 0.7% of the sample. The sample consisted of central memory CD4+ T cells from blood. The receptors derive from a young man with type 1 diabetes.

The CDR3 DNA is TGTGCCAGCAGCTTAGGACTCAACAATGAGCAGTTCTTC. This codes for CASSLGLNNEQFF. The gene calls are TRBV13 and TRBJ2-1; D ambiguous. The CDR3 length is 13 residues. Germline loops: CDR1 PRHDT, CDR2 FYEKMQ (reference sequence). Trimming shortened V by 0 bases and J by 5 bases, and 5 bases separated the two germline ends.

In this sample, this clone turned up a few times. This chain connects TRBV5-4 to TRBJ2-7; tentatively, D is TRBD2 (5 bases). Germline-derived CDR1 and CDR2 are SGHNT and YYREEE (reference sequence). The CDR3 sequence is 12 residues long. Trimming took 3 bases from V and 5 from J, leaving 9 bases between them. The CDR3 loop is CASSSPGNEQYF. DNA of the CDR3: TGTGCCAGCAGCTCCCCCGGGAACGAGCAGTACTTC.

V is TRBV18 and J is TRBJ1-2; D may be TRBD1 (6 bases). Trimming removed 2 bases from V and 6 bases from J, with 10 bases in between. Germline CDR1 KGHSH, CDR2 LQKENI. This CDR3 region has 13 residues. In nucleotides, the CDR3 is TGTGCCAGCTCACCAGCAGGGGAGAATGGCTACACCTTC. This encodes CASSPAGENGYTF.

This clone was detected only a few times. The rearrangement links TRBV30 to TRBJ2-3; D is uncertain. Trimming pared 0 bases from V and 4 bases from J, leaving 11 bases between. The germline CDR1 and CDR2 sequences are GTSNPN and SVGIG (reference sequence). The CDR3 runs 14 residues. The CDR3 loop is CAWSVLPRPDTQYF. Here the CDR3 DNA reads TGTGCCTGGAGTGTACTCCCTAGACCAGATACGCAGTATTTT.

The gene calls are TRBV2 and TRBJ2-1, with 12 bases matching TRBD2. V was pared by 6 bases and J by 3 bases, with 3 bases of the junction left unmatched. Germline V gene data show CDR1 as SNHLY and CDR2 as FYNNEI. The CDR3 spans 15 residues. The CDR3 reads CASRRLAGVYNEQFF. CDR3 nucleotides: TGTGCCAGCAGAAGACTAGCGGGGGTCTACAATGAGCAGTTCTTC.